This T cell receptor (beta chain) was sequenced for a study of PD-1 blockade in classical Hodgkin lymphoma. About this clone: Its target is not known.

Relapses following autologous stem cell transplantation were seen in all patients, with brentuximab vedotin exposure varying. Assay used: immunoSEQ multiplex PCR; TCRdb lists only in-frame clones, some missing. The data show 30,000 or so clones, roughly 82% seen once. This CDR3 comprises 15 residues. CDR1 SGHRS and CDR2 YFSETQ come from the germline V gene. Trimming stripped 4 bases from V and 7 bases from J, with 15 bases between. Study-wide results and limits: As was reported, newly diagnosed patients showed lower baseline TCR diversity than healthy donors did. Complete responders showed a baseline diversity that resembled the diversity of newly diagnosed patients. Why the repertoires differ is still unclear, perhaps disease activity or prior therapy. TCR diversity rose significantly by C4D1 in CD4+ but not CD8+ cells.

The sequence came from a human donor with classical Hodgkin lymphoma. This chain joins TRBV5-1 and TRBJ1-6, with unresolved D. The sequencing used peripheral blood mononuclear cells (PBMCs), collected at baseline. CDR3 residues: CASSPGRGFNSPLHF. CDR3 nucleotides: TGCGCCAGCAGCCCGGGCCGGGGATTCAATTCACCCCTCCACTTT. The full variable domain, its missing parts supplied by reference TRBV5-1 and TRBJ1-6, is KAGVTQTPRYLIKTRGQQVTLSCSPISGHRSVSWYQQTPGQGLQFLFEYFSETQRNKGNFPGRFSGRQFSNSRSEMNVSTLELGDSALYLCASSPGRGFNSPLHFGNGTRLTVT.